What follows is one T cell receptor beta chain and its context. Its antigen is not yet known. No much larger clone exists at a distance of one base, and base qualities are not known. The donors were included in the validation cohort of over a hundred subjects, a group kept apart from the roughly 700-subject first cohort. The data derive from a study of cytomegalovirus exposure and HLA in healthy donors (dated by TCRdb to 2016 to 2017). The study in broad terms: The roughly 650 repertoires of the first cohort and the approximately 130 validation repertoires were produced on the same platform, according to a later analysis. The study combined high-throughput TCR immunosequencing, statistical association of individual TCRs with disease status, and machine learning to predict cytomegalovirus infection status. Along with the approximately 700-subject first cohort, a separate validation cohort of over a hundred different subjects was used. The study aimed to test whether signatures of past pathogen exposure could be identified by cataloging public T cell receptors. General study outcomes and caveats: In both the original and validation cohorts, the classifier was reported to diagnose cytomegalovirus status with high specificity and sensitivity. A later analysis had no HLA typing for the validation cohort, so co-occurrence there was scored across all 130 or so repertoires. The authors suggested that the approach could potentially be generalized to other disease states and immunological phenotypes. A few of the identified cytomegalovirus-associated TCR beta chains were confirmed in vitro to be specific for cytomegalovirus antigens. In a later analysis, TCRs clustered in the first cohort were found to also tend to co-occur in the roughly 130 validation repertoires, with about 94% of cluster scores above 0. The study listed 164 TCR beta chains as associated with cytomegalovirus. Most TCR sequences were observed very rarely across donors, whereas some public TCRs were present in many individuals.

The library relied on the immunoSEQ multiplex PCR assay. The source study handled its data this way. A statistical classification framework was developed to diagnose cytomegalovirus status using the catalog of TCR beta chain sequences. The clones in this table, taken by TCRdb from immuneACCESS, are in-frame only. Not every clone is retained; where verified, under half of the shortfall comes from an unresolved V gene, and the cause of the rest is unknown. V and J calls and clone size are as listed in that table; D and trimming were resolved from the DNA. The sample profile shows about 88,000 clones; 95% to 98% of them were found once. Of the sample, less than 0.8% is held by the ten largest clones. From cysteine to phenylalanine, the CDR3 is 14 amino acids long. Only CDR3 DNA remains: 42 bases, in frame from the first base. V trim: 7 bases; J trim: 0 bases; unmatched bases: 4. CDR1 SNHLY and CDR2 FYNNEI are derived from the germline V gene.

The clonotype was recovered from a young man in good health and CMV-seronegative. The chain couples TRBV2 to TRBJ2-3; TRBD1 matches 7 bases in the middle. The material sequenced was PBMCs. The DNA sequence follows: TGTGCCAGCATTCGACAGGGAAGCACAGATACGCAGTATTTT. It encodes CASIRQGSTDTQYF.